This T cell receptor (beta chain) was identified in a study of blood T cell repertoires in COVID-19. Study-level information: Researchers got acute and convalescent COVID-19 samples from the United States, Italy and Spain. Sources were T cells, B-cell-depleted T cells, or PBMCs; the material itself was cDNA or gDNA.

Per the original data handling: Reference gene primers were amplified, and this amplification served to estimate nucleated cell counts. Generated by immunoSEQ multiplex PCR, the TCRdb table keeps only in-frame clones and is missing some. The DNA gave D and trimming, while V, J and clone size come from that table. The table records about 120,000 clones, 75% to 90% of them present only once. This CDR3 region has 15 residues. The trim removed 3 bases at V and 5 bases at J, leaving 8 bases unmatched. In germline, CDR1 is KGHSH, CDR2 LQKENI. The chain joins TRBV18 to TRBJ1-1; TRBD1 matches at 8 bases. The clonotype comes from a woman between 50 and 59 years old with acute or convalescent COVID-19. Sequences were obtained from peripheral blood. CDR3 protein: CASSPRGQGGTEAFF. The CDR3 DNA follows: TGTGCCAGCTCACCTAGAGGACAGGGTGGTACTGAAGCTTTCTTT. Variable domain in full (rest from reference TRBV18 and TRBJ1-1): NAGVMQNPRHLVRRRGQEARLRCSPMKGHSHVYWYRQLPEEGLKFMVYLQKENIIDESGMPKERFSAEFPKEGPSILRIQQVVRGDSAAYFCASSPRGQGGTEAFFGQGTRLTVV.